The clone carrying this TCR beta chain occurred a few times. Its antigen is undetermined. V lost 6 bases to trimming and J lost 5 bases; unmatched junction nucleotides: 4. This CDR3 comprises 13 residues. Germline CDR1 and CDR2: WSHSY and SAAADI. Here immunoSEQ multiplex PCR was the method, and the copy in TCRdb shows in-frame clones only, minus some. The table shows some 240,000 clones, with approximately 70% occurring only once. This sample is part of a study of shared clonotypes between healthy human individuals. Study results and limitations: All-four-donor shared clonotypes had higher generation probabilities than non-shared clonotypes did.

The specimen sequenced was memory CD4+ T cells sorted from blood. Subset indicated: CD45RA-negative fraction. This sequence originates from a man aged 25-40 years in good health. The rearrangement uses TRBV10-2 and TRBJ2-5; 9 bases align to TRBD1. The CDR3 reads CASRQGAAETQYF. In nucleotides, the CDR3 is TGCGCCAGCAGACAGGGGGCAGCGGAGACCCAGTACTTC.